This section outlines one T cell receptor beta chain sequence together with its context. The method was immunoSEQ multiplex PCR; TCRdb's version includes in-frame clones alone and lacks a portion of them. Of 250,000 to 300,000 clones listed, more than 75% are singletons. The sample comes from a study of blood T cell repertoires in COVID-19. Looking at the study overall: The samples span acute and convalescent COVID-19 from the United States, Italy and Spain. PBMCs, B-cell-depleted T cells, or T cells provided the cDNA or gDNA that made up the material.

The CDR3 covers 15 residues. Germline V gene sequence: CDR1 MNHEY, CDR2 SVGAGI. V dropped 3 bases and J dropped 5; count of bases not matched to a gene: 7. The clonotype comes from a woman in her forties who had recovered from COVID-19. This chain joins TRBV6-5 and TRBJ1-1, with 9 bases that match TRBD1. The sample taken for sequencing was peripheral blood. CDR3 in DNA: TGTGCCAGCAGTTATAGGGCGACAGGGGGGACTGAAGCTTTCTTT. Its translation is CASSYRATGGTEAFF.